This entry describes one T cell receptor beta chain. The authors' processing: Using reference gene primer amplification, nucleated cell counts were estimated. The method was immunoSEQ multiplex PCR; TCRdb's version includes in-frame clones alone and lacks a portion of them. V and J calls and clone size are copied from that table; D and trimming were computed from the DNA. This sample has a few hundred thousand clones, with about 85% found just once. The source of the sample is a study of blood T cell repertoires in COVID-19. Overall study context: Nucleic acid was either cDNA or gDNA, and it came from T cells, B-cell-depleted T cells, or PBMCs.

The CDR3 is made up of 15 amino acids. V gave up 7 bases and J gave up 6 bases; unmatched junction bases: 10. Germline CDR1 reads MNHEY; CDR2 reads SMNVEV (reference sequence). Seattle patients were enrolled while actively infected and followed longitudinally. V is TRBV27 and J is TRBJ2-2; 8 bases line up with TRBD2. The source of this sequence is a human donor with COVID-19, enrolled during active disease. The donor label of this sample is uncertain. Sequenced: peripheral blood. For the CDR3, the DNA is TGTGCCAGCACCCCGGCGGGAGGCTGGGCCGGGGAGCTGTTTTTT. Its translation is CASTPAGGWAGELFF.